This T cell receptor (beta chain) emerged from a study of vaccination effects on CD4 cells after COVID-19. Subsequent to roughly 9 days of culture, CD4+ T cells were isolated. Produced via immunoSEQ multiplex PCR; TCRdb's table is partial and in-frame only. Of over 45,000 clones in the sample, approximately 65% were seen once. Points on this clone: What it recognizes is unknown.

Trimming cost V 5 bases and J 7 bases; bases outside gene matches: 9. In germline, CDR1 is LGHDT, CDR2 YNNKEL (reference sequence). The CDR3 is 16 amino acids. The sample in question was CD4+ T cells from PBMCs cultured without peptide, obtained before COVID-19 vaccination. The V gene is TRBV3-1 (or the pseudogene TRBV3-2), the J gene TRBJ1-6; 9 bases are shared with TRBD1. This clonotype originated in a human donor who received a COVID-19 vaccine. The CDR3 region has the DNA TGTGCCAGCAGCTGGATTGGACAGGGGTTAAATTCACCCCTCCACTTT. It yields the protein CASSWIGQGLNSPLHF.